This T cell receptor (beta chain) was identified in a study of cytomegalovirus exposure and HLA in healthy donors. The PCR was carried out with 60 Vbeta primers and 13 Jbeta primers. Clones were read by immunoSEQ multiplex PCR, and TCRdb kept only the in-frame ones, dropping some. In the table there are approximately 140,000 clones, over 60% of which are singletons. This CDR3 region has 15 residues. With 6 bases removed from V and 0 bases from J, the gap between germline ends came to 9 bases. Germline CDR1 is MNHEY and CDR2 is SMNVEV (reference sequence). The chain is built from TRBV27 and TRBJ2-6; tentative D call: TRBD2 (5 bases). The receptor was isolated from a man in his forties in good health and CMV-seropositive. Sequencing input: PBMCs. The chain's CDR3 is CASRRVNSGANVLTF. The CDR3 DNA sequence: TGTGCCAGCAGGAGGGTGAACTCTGGGGCCAACGTCCTGACTTTC.